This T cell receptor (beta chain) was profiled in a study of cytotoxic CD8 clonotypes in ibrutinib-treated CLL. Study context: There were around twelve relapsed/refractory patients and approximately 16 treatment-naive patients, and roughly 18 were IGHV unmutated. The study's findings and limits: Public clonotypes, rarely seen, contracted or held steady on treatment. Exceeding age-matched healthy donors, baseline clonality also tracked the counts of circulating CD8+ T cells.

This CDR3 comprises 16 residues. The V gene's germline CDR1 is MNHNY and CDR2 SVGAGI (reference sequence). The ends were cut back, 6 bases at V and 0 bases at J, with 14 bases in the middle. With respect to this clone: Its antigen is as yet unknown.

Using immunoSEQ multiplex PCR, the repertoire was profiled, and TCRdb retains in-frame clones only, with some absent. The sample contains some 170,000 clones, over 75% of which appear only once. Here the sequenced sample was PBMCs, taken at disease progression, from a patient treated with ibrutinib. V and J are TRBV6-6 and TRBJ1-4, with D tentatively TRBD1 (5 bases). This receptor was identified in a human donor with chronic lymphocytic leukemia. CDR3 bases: TGTGCCAGCAGCCGCGGACACCCTGCAACTAATGAAAAACTGTTTTTT. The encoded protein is CASSRGHPATNEKLFF.